A selection of T cell receptor beta chains follows, all from one sample in a study of regulatory and conventional T cells in RAG deficiency. Only in-frame clones appear in the TCRdb table, and some are missing; sequencing was by immunoSEQ multiplex PCR. Of 34,000 or so clones in the sample, 89% were seen once. Separately, the same data were catalogued under a study of regulatory T cells.

Specimen: CD8+ T cells sorted from blood. All receptors come from a human donor in good health. CDR3s include the opening cysteine and the closing phenylalanine or tryptophan. D genes are given only for firm matches. Expanded clones get a size class; other rows say once, few or many, or leave the size out.

clone size	V gene	D gene	J gene	CDR3 length	CDR3 protein	CDR3 DNA
-	TRBV19	TRBD1	TRBJ1-1	15	CASSISGQGNTEAFF	TGTGCCAGTAGTATATCAGGACAGGGAAACACTGAAGCTTTCTTT
-	TRBV5-1	TRBD2	TRBJ2-2	15	CASSSGGLNTGELFF	TGCGCCAGCAGCTCGGGGGGGCTGAACACCGGGGAGCTGTTTTTT
few	TRBV7-9	-	TRBJ2-1	12	CASRTDSNEQFF	TGTGCCAGCAGGACAGATTCTAACGAGCAGTTCTTC
few	TRBV2	-	TRBJ2-5	15	CASSEDVARGETQYF	TGTGCCAGCAGTGAAGATGTGGCGAGGGGGGAGACCCAGTACTTC
medium-sized	TRBV6-4	-	TRBJ2-2	15	CASSELAGGTGELFF	TGTGCCAGCAGTGAACTTGCAGGGGGGACCGGGGAGCTGTTTTTT
-	TRBV7-8	-	TRBJ1-2	14	CASSFLTDHYGYTF	TGTGCCAGCAGCTTCCTGACAGACCACTATGGCTACACCTTC
-	TRBV2	TRBD2	TRBJ2-1	14	CASTGTSGRKVQFF	TGTGCCAGCACTGGGACTAGCGGGAGGAAGGTGCAGTTCTTC
-	TRBV7-3	TRBD2	TRBJ2-1	16	CASSLNGAGLANEQFF	TGTGCCAGCAGCTTAAACGGCGCGGGACTAGCTAATGAGCAGTTCTTC
-	TRBV5-1	TRBD1	TRBJ2-3	14	CASSGTGGTDTQYF	TGCGCCAGCAGCGGGACAGGGGGCACAGATACGCAGTATTTT
-	TRBV4-1	TRBD2	TRBJ2-1	17	CASSQPGGWSSYNEQFF	TGCGCCAGCAGCCAGCCCGGGGGGTGGTCCTCCTACAATGAGCAGTTCTTC
once	TRBV30	-	TRBJ2-1	16	CAWSETAFHAYNEQFF	TGTGCCTGGAGTGAAACAGCTTTCCATGCCTACAATGAGCAGTTCTTC
-	TRBV7-9	-	TRBJ2-5	14	CASSSREVKETQYF	TGTGCCAGCAGCTCCCGGGAAGTAAAAGAGACCCAGTACTTC
-	TRBV6-1	TRBD2	TRBJ2-7	16	CASSATSGGPVYEQYF	TGTGCCAGCAGTGCTACTAGCGGGGGACCAGTCTACGAGCAGTACTTC
-	TRBV7-6	-	TRBJ2-7	14	CASSYRDGPYEQYF	TGTGCCAGCAGTTACAGGGACGGGCCCTACGAGCAGTACTTC
-	TRBV7-9	-	TRBJ2-3	13	CASTPGYSDTQYF	TGTGCCAGCACCCCGGGGTACTCAGATACGCAGTATTTT
-	TRBV18	-	TRBJ2-7	16	CASSPEKDRVAYEQYF	TGTGCCAGCTCACCAGAAAAAGACAGAGTGGCCTACGAGCAGTACTTC
-	TRBV5-6	TRBD2	TRBJ2-5	14	CASSLRGGGETQYF	TGTGCCAGCAGCTTACGGGGGGGCGGAGAGACCCAGTACTTC
-	TRBV5-8	-	TRBJ1-4	16	CASSLNPTTTNEKLFF	TGTGCCAGCAGCTTAAACCCGACAACAACTAATGAAAAACTGTTTTTT
-	TRBV29-1	TRBD1	TRBJ1-2	14	CSVEDRDSDYGYTF	TGCAGCGTTGAAGATCGGGACAGCGACTATGGCTACACCTTC
medium-sized	TRBV6-4	-	TRBJ1-1	13	CASSAAANTEAFF	TGTGCCAGCAGTGCCGCCGCGAACACTGAAGCTTTCTTT
-	TRBV28	-	TRBJ1-2	15	CASSFLGPGRDGYTF	TGTGCCAGCAGTTTTTTGGGCCCCGGGCGGGATGGCTACACCTTC
-	TRBV28	TRBD1	TRBJ2-1	17	CASRTDGAGTGGNEQFF	TGTGCCAGCAGGACCGACGGAGCCGGGACAGGGGGCAATGAGCAGTTCTTC
-	TRBV13	-	TRBJ2-2	16	CASSPEVQGRTGELFF	TGTGCCAGCAGCCCAGAGGTCCAGGGTCGAACAGGGGAGCTGTTTTTT
-	TRBV5-1	-	TRBJ1-5	13	CASSLEPLGPQHF	TGCGCCAGCAGCTTGGAGCCCCTTGGGCCCCAGCATTTT
-	TRBV9	-	TRBJ1-6	14	CASSVGRGNSPLHF	TGTGCCAGCAGCGTAGGGCGTGGGAATTCACCCCTCCACTTT
-	TRBV5-1	-	TRBJ2-5	15	CASSLFRGPQETQYF	TGCGCCAGCAGCTTGTTTCGGGGCCCCCAAGAGACCCAGTACTTC
-	TRBV6-5	TRBD2	TRBJ2-7	14	CASSSAGATREQYF	TGTGCCAGCAGTTCAGCGGGAGCCACACGGGAGCAGTACTTC
-	TRBV6-5	-	TRBJ1-2	14	CASSYAPPMGDYTF	TGTGCCAGCAGTTATGCGCCCCCGATGGGCGACTACACCTTC
-	TRBV6-5	-	TRBJ2-7	15	CASSPTWAGLYEQYF	TGTGCCAGCAGTCCGACCTGGGCAGGGCTCTACGAGCAGTACTTC
-	TRBV6-1	TRBD1	TRBJ1-1	15	CASSEVTGGLAEAFF	TGTGCCAGCAGTGAAGTGACAGGGGGCCTCGCTGAAGCTTTCTTT
-	TRBV19	TRBD1	TRBJ2-7	16	CASSMEFGRGNYEQYF	TGTGCCAGTAGTATGGAGTTTGGCAGGGGGAACTACGAGCAGTACTTC
few	TRBV2	TRBD2	TRBJ2-7	16	CASSLWAGREIDEQYF	TGTGCCAGCAGCTTATGGGCGGGGAGGGAGATCGACGAGCAGTACTTC
-	TRBV9	TRBD2	TRBJ2-3	16	CASSARLGLAGDTQYF	TGTGCCAGCAGCGCAAGATTGGGACTAGCGGGGGATACGCAGTATTTT
-	TRBV28	-	TRBJ2-5	17	CASTSAQGGLYQETQYF	TGTGCCAGCACTTCGGCGCAGGGGGGCTTGTACCAAGAGACCCAGTACTTC
-	TRBV2	-	TRBJ2-3	13	CASTPIETDTQYF	TGTGCCAGCACTCCAATCGAGACAGATACGCAGTATTTT
-	TRBV19	TRBD1	TRBJ2-7	15	CASIPGTGDSYEQYF	TGTGCCAGTATCCCCGGGACAGGGGACTCCTACGAGCAGTACTTC
-	TRBV6-5	-	TRBJ2-1	13	CAVGRKKYNEQFF	TGTGCCGTCGGACGAAAAAAATACAATGAGCAGTTCTTC
-	TRBV5-1	TRBD2	TRBJ2-3	17	CASSSGLAGSGTDTQYF	TGCGCCAGCAGCTCGGGACTAGCGGGATCGGGCACAGATACGCAGTATTTT
-	TRBV15	-	TRBJ1-3	15	CATSLFDRTGNTIYF	TGTGCCACCAGCCTATTTGACAGGACTGGAAACACCATATATTTT
-	TRBV10-3	TRBD1	TRBJ2-7	18	CAISEEQGSSVKAYEQYF	TGTGCCATCAGTGAGGAACAGGGGAGTTCAGTGAAAGCCTACGAGCAGTACTTC
-	TRBV6-5	-	TRBJ2-1	15	CASSPQIVRGGEQFF	TGTGCCAGCAGTCCCCAGATTGTACGGGGAGGTGAGCAGTTCTTC
-	TRBV28	TRBD1	TRBJ1-2	14	CASIEGRGPAGYTF	TGTGCCAGCATCGAGGGCAGGGGGCCGGCTGGCTACACCTTC
-	TRBV6-6	TRBD1	TRBJ1-3	16	CASYSRQGTAGNTIYF	TGTGCCAGCTATAGTAGACAGGGAACGGCTGGAAACACCATATATTTT
-	TRBV19	-	TRBJ1-4	17	CASSTAESGAFSEKLFF	TGTGCCAGTAGTACCGCGGAGTCGGGGGCGTTTAGTGAAAAACTGTTTTTT
-	TRBV29-1	-	TRBJ2-2	14	CSVATGRHTGELFF	TGCAGCGTCGCTACAGGGCGTCACACCGGGGAGCTGTTTTTT
-	TRBV27	TRBD1	TRBJ1-2	13	CASSYGTDYGYTF	TGTGCCAGCAGTTATGGGACAGACTATGGCTACACCTTC
-	TRBV28	-	TRBJ2-5	13	CASSPLYQETQYF	TGTGCCAGCAGTCCCTTGTACCAAGAGACCCAGTACTTC
-	TRBV5-5	-	TRBJ2-7	11	CASMSYYEQYF	TGTGCCAGCATGTCTTACTACGAGCAGTACTTC
-	TRBV19	-	TRBJ1-1	13	CASSPIVSTEAFF	TGTGCCAGTAGTCCGATTGTGAGCACTGAAGCTTTCTTT
-	TRBV7-9	-	TRBJ1-5	15	CASSLEGGGNQPQHF	TGTGCCAGCAGCTTAGAGGGAGGTGGCAATCAGCCCCAGCATTTT